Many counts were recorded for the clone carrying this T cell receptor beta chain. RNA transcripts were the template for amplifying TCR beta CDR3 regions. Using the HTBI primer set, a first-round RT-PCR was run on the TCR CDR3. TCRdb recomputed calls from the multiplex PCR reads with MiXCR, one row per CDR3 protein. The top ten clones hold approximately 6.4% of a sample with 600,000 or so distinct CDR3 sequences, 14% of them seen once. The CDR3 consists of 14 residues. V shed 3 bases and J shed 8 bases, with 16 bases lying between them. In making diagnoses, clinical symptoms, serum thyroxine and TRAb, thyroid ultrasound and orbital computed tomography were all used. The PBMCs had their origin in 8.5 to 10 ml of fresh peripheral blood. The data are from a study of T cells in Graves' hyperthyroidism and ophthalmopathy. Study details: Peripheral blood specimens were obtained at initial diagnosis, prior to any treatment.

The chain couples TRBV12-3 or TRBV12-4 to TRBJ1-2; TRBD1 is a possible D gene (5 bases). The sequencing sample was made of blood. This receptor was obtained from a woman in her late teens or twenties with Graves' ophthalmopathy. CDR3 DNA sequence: TGTGCCAGCAGTTTTGGGGGTGGAGGAGGAGGCTACACCTTC. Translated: CASSFGGGGGGYTF.